A single sample is the source of the 23 T cell receptor beta chains below, sequenced in a study of beta chain features in type 1 diabetes. Study conclusions and caveats: Moderate yet significant TCRB CDR3 shortening was seen in Type 1 diabetes patients in all four CD4+ subsets.

The antigens these receptors bind are not known. The whole isolated RNA underwent reverse transcription, so sequencing captured expressed TCRB transcripts. Clones were sequenced by immunoSEQ multiplex PCR, and TCRdb holds only the in-frame ones, with some missing. Seen here are approximately 170,000 clones, roughly 8% observed once, and the top ten hold approximately 0.54%. Sequenced: central memory CD4+ T cells from blood. Receptors originate from a man between 18 and 35 years old with type 1 diabetes.

This clone turned up a few times. The gene calls are TRBV6-6 and TRBJ1-5, with no clear D. Germline loops: CDR1 MNHNY, CDR2 SVGAGI (reference sequence). V lost 8 bases to trimming and J lost 5 bases, with 10 bases between them. The CDR3 length is 12 residues. The CDR3 sequence is CASETPDQPQHF. In nucleotides, the CDR3 is TGTGCCAGCGAGACACCGGATCAGCCCCAGCATTTT.

The chain joins TRBV7-2 to TRBJ1-3; possibly TRBD1 for D (5 bases). This CDR3 region has 15 residues. V was clipped by 4 bases and J by 0 bases, with 10 bases between them. The germline V gene has CDR1 SGHTA and CDR2 FQGNSA. The CDR3 coding sequence is TGTGCCAGCAGCTCCTACCAGGGCTCTGGAAACACCATATATTTT. Its protein is CASSSYQGSGNTIYF.

The chain carries TRBV5-4 and TRBJ1-2; no clear D. Trimming stripped 0 bases from V and 7 bases from J, with 7 bases between. Germline assignment: CDR1 SGHNT and CDR2 YYREEE (reference sequence). CDR3 length equals 12 residues. In DNA, the CDR3 is TGTGCCAGCAGCTTGGATGCGGGTGGCTACACCTTC. This gives the protein CASSLDAGGYTF.

A few counts support this clone. The rearrangement joins TRBV28 to TRBJ2-3, with 9 nucleotides matching TRBD2. Germline CDR1 reads MDHEN; CDR2 reads SYDVKM. Unmatched junction bases numbered 5, after V lost 1 base and J lost 0 bases. CDR3 length: 17 amino acids. CDR3 sequence (DNA): TGTGCCAGCAGTTTATCGCTAGCGGGGTCGAGCACAGATACGCAGTATTTT. Protein product: CASSLSLAGSSTDTQYF.

This chain uses TRBV5-1 with TRBJ1-2; 7 nucleotides line up with TRBD1. The trim removed 0 bases at V and 0 bases at J, leaving 2 bases unmatched. The CDR3 length is 15 residues. Germline assignment: CDR1 SGHRS and CDR2 YFSETQ. The CDR3 sequence: CASSLAGTANYGYTF. The CDR3 region has the DNA TGCGCCAGCAGCTTGGCCGGGACAGCTAACTATGGCTACACCTTC.

This clone was counted a few times. This chain links TRBV21-1 with TRBJ2-3; the table's D call TRBD2 went unverified against the DNA. TRBV21-1 is assigned pseudogene status. The CDR3 contains 14 residues. The CDR3 region has the DNA TGTGCCAGCAGCAAAGTAGCTAGCGTAGATACGCAGTATTTT. The encoded protein is CASSKVASVDTQYF.

This clone was detected a few times. The J gene is TRBJ1-2, the V gene TRBV28, with TRBD1 matching 8 bases. After removal of 5 bases from V and 4 bases from J, the junction contained 12 bases not matched to a gene. CDR3 length: 16 residues. CDR1 MDHEN and CDR2 SYDVKM come from the germline V gene. The CDR3 DNA reads as TGTGCCAGCAGTGATTATGGACAGGGCGATGTCTATGGCTACACCTTC. It encodes CASSDYGQGDVYGYTF.

This clone was seen a handful of times. This chain links TRBV19 with TRBJ2-5; 10 bases fit TRBD1. Matching the DNA end better, TRBJ2-7 makes the J call doubtful. CDR3 length: 16 residues. The germline CDR1 and CDR2 sequences are LNHDA and SQIVND (reference sequence). CDR3 in DNA: TGTGCCAGTAGCGGATTGACAGGGGGCCTTTCCTACGAGCAGTACTTC. The encoded protein is CASSGLTGGLSYEQYF.

V is TRBV28 and J is TRBJ2-1, with 8 bases identical to TRBD1. The germline CDR1 and CDR2 sequences are MDHEN and SYDVKM. Trimming took 7 bases from V and 7 from J; bases not matched to a gene: 9. The CDR3 extends over 14 amino acids. CDR3 DNA: TGTGCCAGCAATACCGGACAGGGTAGGAATGAGCAGTTCTTC. This gives the protein CASNTGQGRNEQFF.

The rearrangement uses TRBV5-1 and TRBJ2-2; D may be TRBD2 (5 bases). Germline V lookup: CDR1 SGHRS, CDR2 YFSETQ. The CDR3 extends over 13 amino acids. V was trimmed by 6 bases and J by 0 bases, leaving 6 bases between them. The CDR3 loop reads CASTGSNTGELFF. As DNA, the CDR3 is TGCGCCAGCACGGGGTCGAACACCGGGGAGCTGTTTTTT. Full variable domain (rest looked up from reference TRBV5-1 and TRBJ2-2): KAGVTQTPRYLIKTRGQQVTLSCSPISGHRSVSWYQQTPGQGLQFLFEYFSETQRNKGNFPGRFSGRQFSNSRSEMNVSTLELGDSALYLCASTGSNTGELFFGEGSRLTVL.

Only a few counts were recorded for this clone. This rearrangement joins TRBV25-1 to TRBJ2-3, with 9 bases that match TRBD1. Trimming took 4 bases from V and 4 from J; bases not matched to a gene: 3. This CDR3 contains 14 residues. Germline V gene data show CDR1 as MGHDK and CDR2 as SYGVNS. The CDR3 nucleotides read TGTGCCAGCAGTGTTACAGGGGGCCCAGATACGCAGTATTTT. It is translated as CASSVTGGPDTQYF.

V gene TRBV5-6 combines with J gene TRBJ1-2; D is uncertain. The CDR3 spans 16 residues. The ends were cut back, 4 bases at V and 5 bases at J, with 21 bases in the middle. CDR1 is SGHDT, CDR2 YYEEEE, per germline. The CDR3 DNA is TGTGCCAGCAGCCCATCGTCCAGCCTCGGAGTGTATGGCTACACCTTC. Translated: CASSPSSSLGVYGYTF. Based on the CDR3 plus reference TRBV5-6 and TRBJ1-2, the full variable domain is DAGVTQSPTHLIKTRGQQVTLRCSPKSGHDTVSWYQQALGQGPQFIFQYYEEEERQRGNFPDRFSGHQFPNYSSELNVNALLLGDSALYLCASSPSSSLGVYGYTFGSGTRLTVV.

The chain has TRBV4-3 and TRBJ1-4, with D unresolved. The CDR3 is made up of 11 amino acids. The germline gives CDR1 LGHNA, CDR2 YSLEER. Trimming shortened V by 4 bases and J by 7 bases, and 4 bases separated the two germline ends. DNA of the CDR3: TGCGCCAGCAGCCGCAGTGAAAAACTGTTTTTT. Translation: CASSRSEKLFF.

This clone occurred a few times. The chain has TRBV11-2 and TRBJ2-1; 8 nucleotides match TRBD2. J lost 4 bases, V lost 5 bases, and 13 bases had no gene match. CDR1 and CDR2 from the germline V gene are SGHAT and FQNNGV. This CDR3 spans 17 amino acids. The CDR3 here is CASSPVVGTRPYNEQFF. For the CDR3, the DNA is TGTGCCAGCAGCCCAGTGGTAGGGACTAGACCATACAATGAGCAGTTCTTC.

The table lists this clone with a few counts. This CDR3 is also generated by other DNA sequences in the sample. This CDR3 reads CAWSGGTHEKLFF. The DNA of the CDR3 is TGTGCCTGGAGTGGGGGGACACATGAAAAACTGTTTTTT. This chain uses TRBV30 with TRBJ1-4, with a weak D call TRBD1 (6 bases). CDR1 is GTSNPN and CDR2 is SVGIG in the germline V gene (reference sequence). With 1 base removed from V and 6 bases from J, the gap between germline ends came to 9 bases. The CDR3 runs 13 residues.

V gene TRBV14 combines with J gene TRBJ2-1; tentative D call: TRBD2 (5 bases). Trimming pared 3 bases from V and 9 bases from J, leaving 12 bases between. This CDR3 is built from 13 residues. CDR1 SGHDN and CDR2 FVKESK come from the germline V gene. The CDR3 spells CASSQGRLSEQFF. The CDR3 coding sequence is TGTGCCAGCAGCCAGGGGAGACTCTCTGAGCAGTTCTTC.

The CDR3 spells CASSGTSGHTDTQYF. For the CDR3, the DNA is TGTGCCAGCAGCGGTACTAGCGGTCACACAGATACGCAGTATTTT. This chain links TRBV7-2 with TRBJ2-3; 8 positions agree with TRBD2. The J segment lost 2 bases and the V segment lost 5 bases, leaving 6 bases of the junction unmatched. There are 15 residues in the CDR3. The germline gives CDR1 SGHTA, CDR2 FQGNSA. The full variable domain, rest sourced from reference TRBV7-2 and TRBJ2-3, is GAGVSQSPSNKVTEKGKDVELRCDPISGHTALYWYRQSLGQGLEFLIYFQGNSAPDKSGLPSDRFSAERTGGSVSTLTIQRTQQEDSAVYLCASSGTSGHTDTQYFGPGTRLTVL.

V usage is TRBV5-1 and J usage is TRBJ2-3, with D tentatively TRBD1 (6 bases). Germline CDR1 reads SGHRS; CDR2 reads YFSETQ. The CDR3 runs 15 residues. Trimming took 5 bases from V and 5 from J, leaving 18 bases between them. In DNA, the CDR3 is TGCGCCAGCAGACACAGGGACCCTCAGAAAGATACGCAGTATTTT. Amino acids: CASRHRDPQKDTQYF.

Only a few counts were recorded for this clone. The rearrangement links TRBV10-3 to TRBJ2-7, with 8 bases that match TRBD1. In germline, CDR1 is ENHRY, CDR2 SYGVKD. The CDR3 loop spans 14 amino acids. V was clipped by 4 bases and J by 4 bases; unmatched bases: 6. CDR3 nucleotide sequence: TGTGCCATCAGTGTAGAGGACAGGGAGTACGAGCAGTACTTC. As protein: CAISVEDREYEQYF.

The CDR3 here is CASSQELAGGSDTQYF. The CDR3, as DNA: TGTGCCAGCAGCCAGGAACTAGCGGGAGGTTCAGATACGCAGTATTTT. The J gene is TRBJ2-3, the V gene TRBV5-4; 12 bases map to TRBD2. The CDR3 has 16 amino acids. Germline-derived CDR1 and CDR2 are SGHNT and YYREEE (reference sequence). V shed 4 bases, J shed 4 bases, and the junction held 7 bases outside the gene matches.

The V and J genes are TRBV19 and TRBJ1-5; 8 nucleotides line up with TRBD1. V lost 5 bases to trimming and J lost 1 base; unmatched junction nucleotides: 4. This CDR3 has 15 residues. Germline V gene sequence: CDR1 LNHDA, CDR2 SQIVND (reference sequence). As DNA, the CDR3 is TGTGCCAGTAGTGAGGACAGGGACAGCAATCAGCCCCAGCATTTT. Amino acid sequence: CASSEDRDSNQPQHF.

This clone occurred a few times. V and J are TRBV29-1 and TRBJ1-1, with D possibly being TRBD1 (5 bases). Per the germline V gene, CDR1 is SQVTM and CDR2 is ANQGSEA. Trimming left V 5 bases short and J 3 bases short, with 13 bases between. This CDR3 is 13 amino acids long. The chain's CDR3 is CSVCDGGDTEAFF. The CDR3, as DNA: TGCAGCGTTTGTGACGGGGGAGACACTGAAGCTTTCTTT.

This chain joins TRBV4-1 and TRBJ2-7, with 10 bases matching TRBD1. This CDR3 has 13 residues. Germline loops: CDR1 MGHRA, CDR2 YSYEKL. J was trimmed by 3 bases and V by 6 bases; bases with no gene match: 2. The CDR3 DNA follows: TGCGCCAGCAGTTGGGACAGGGGCTACGAGCAGTACTTC. It translates to CASSWDRGYEQYF.